This TCR beta chain originates from a study of T cells in Graves' hyperthyroidism and ophthalmopathy. A remark on this clonotype: A read error may explain this, as a much larger clone is one base away.

Amplified TCR beta CDR3 regions derived from RNA transcripts. HTBI primers were used for first-round RT-PCR of the TCR CDR3. TCRdb processed the multiplex PCR reads anew with MiXCR; each CDR3 protein has one entry. The repertoire holds fewer than 650,000 distinct CDR3 sequences, with 40% to 50% as singletons. The origin of this receptor is an adult woman with Graves' disease, either hyperthyroidism or ophthalmopathy (not recorded which). The sequencing input was peripheral blood or thyroid tissue (not recorded which).

The CDR3 DNA is TGTGCCATCAGTGAGTGGGTGGAGACCCAGTACTTC. It yields the protein CAISEWVETQYF. The chain is built from TRBV10-3 and TRBJ2-5; no firm D call. The CDR3 spans 12 residues. Germline-derived CDR1 and CDR2 are ENHRY and SYGVKD. Trimming cost V 1 base and J 5 bases, with 5 bases left between them.